This TCR beta chain was sequenced for a study of T cell responses to AZD1222 COVID-19 vaccine. Study-wide results and caveats: Vaccination with two AZD1222 doses was followed by a rise in Spike-specific TCR breadth and depth. Donor demographics were predominantly white British with a female majority; clonal diversity may be underestimated. Nearly half of spike-specific TCRs reportedly target variant regions that are unmutated in the B.1.351 and B.1.1.7 variants. Dominant at 160-218 and 743-854, vaccine-associated CD4 TCRs also spanned spike.

Germline CDR1 and CDR2: SGHNT and YYREEE (reference sequence). Between the trimmed V and J ends, which lost 0 bases and 5 bases, there was a span of 5 bases. This CDR3 region has 12 residues. Notes on this clone: As yet, its antigen is unknown.

Using immunoSEQ multiplex PCR, the repertoire was profiled, and TCRdb retains in-frame clones only, with some absent. The sample has around 120,000 clones, approximately 85% seen once. The chain is built from TRBV5-4 and TRBJ1-2; the D is unclear. The sample consisted of peripheral blood, taken on day 0 of AZD1222 vaccination. This TCR came from an adult in good health. CDR3 in amino acids: CASSLETYGYTF. In DNA, the CDR3 is TGTGCCAGCAGCTTGGAAACTTATGGCTACACCTTC.